The 19 T cell receptor beta chains in this list originate from one sample, sequenced in a study of OX40 agonist ivuxolimab in advanced cancers. The table came from immunoSEQ multiplex PCR; TCRdb's copy has only in-frame clones and leaves some out. This table holds tens of thousands of clones, roughly nine tenths found once. This specimen consisted of CD4+ or CD8+ T cells sorted from blood, obtained in a trial of the OX40 agonist ivuxolimab. The receptor set was obtained from an adult with an advanced solid tumor such as melanoma, head and neck, liver or kidney cancer.

This chain connects TRBV2 to TRBJ1-6; D is ambiguous. The germline gives CDR1 SNHLY, CDR2 FYNNEI. The germline V and J ends were trimmed by 1 base and 6 bases, with 10 bases remaining between them. The CDR3 loop spans 15 amino acids. In DNA, the CDR3 is TGTGCCAGCAGTGAAGGAGCAGTTTCTAATTCACCCCTCCACTTT. It is translated as CASSEGAVSNSPLHF.

The rearrangement uses TRBV6-5 and TRBJ2-3; 11 bases are shared with TRBD1. V lost 4 bases to trimming and J lost 3 bases; unmatched junction nucleotides: 6. The CDR3 consists of 16 residues. Germline V gene sequence: CDR1 MNHEY, CDR2 SVGAGI. CDR3 DNA: TGTGCCAGCAGTTCCTCCGGGACAGGGGGTACAGATACGCAGTATTTT. Amino acid sequence: CASSSSGTGGTDTQYF.

This clone was detected once. V and J are TRBV27 and TRBJ1-4; D unclear. Germline V gene lookup returns CDR1 MNHEY and CDR2 SMNVEV (reference sequence). This CDR3 comprises 12 residues. V lost 2 bases, J lost 4 bases, and 2 bases lay in between. The CDR3 protein is CASSLGNEKLFF. The CDR3 coding sequence is TGTGCCAGCAGTTTAGGTAATGAAAAACTGTTTTTT.

This chain joins TRBV5-4 and TRBJ2-6; D is unresolved. V gave up 1 base and J gave up 4 bases, with 3 bases separating them. CDR3 length: 13 residues. The germline CDR1 and CDR2 sequences are SGHNT and YYREEE (reference sequence). The CDR3 region is CASSLWGANVLTF. As DNA, the CDR3 is TGTGCCAGCAGCTTGTGGGGGGCCAACGTCCTGACTTTC.

Notes on this clone: One junction end disagrees with the germline gene, perhaps due to a read error. V gene TRBV2 combines with J gene TRBJ1-1; D might be TRBD1 (5 bases). The CDR3 length is 18 residues. Germline assignment: CDR1 SNHLY and CDR2 FYNNEI. CDR3 residues: CASNEAVLRDGGNTEAFF. DNA of the CDR3: TGTGCCAGCAATGAAGCGGTTCTCAGAGACGGGGGTAACACTGAAGCTTTCTTT.

The V gene is TRBV9, the J gene TRBJ1-2; the D gene is possibly TRBD1 (5 bases). This CDR3 has 14 amino acids. Trimming pared 6 bases from V and 2 bases from J, leaving 14 bases between. Germline CDR1 and CDR2: SGDLS and YYNGEE. For the CDR3, the DNA is TGTGCCAGCACCCCCAACCAGGGAAACTATGGCTACACCTTC. Residues: CASTPNQGNYGYTF.

The V and J genes are TRBV13 and TRBJ2-7; D is ambiguous. Germline loops: CDR1 PRHDT, CDR2 FYEKMQ (reference sequence). The V end was cut by 1 base, the J end by 0 bases, with 10 bases between. The CDR3 contains 15 residues. DNA for the CDR3: TGTGCCAGCAGCTTAGTAGTGACTGGCTCCTACGAGCAGTACTTC. Protein: CASSLVVTGSYEQYF.

There are a few counts of this clone. This chain links TRBV5-8 with TRBJ1-3; no firm D call. The ends were cut back, 3 bases at V and 4 bases at J, with 11 bases in the middle. The CDR3 is 14 residues long. In germline, CDR1 is SGHTS, CDR2 YDEGEE. CDR3 in DNA: TGTGCCAGCAGCTACTACGGGGAAGGAAACACCATATATTTT. This translates into CASSYYGEGNTIYF.

The J gene is TRBJ1-2, the V gene TRBV27; TRBD1 aligns across 7 bases. CDR3 length: 13 amino acids. Trimming removed 6 bases from V and 4 bases from J; junction bases left unmatched: 5. The V gene's germline CDR1 is MNHEY and CDR2 SMNVEV (reference sequence). CDR3 in DNA: TGTGCCAGCAGCAGGGACAGCTTCTATGGCTACACCTTC. Translation: CASSRDSFYGYTF.

This sequence joins TRBV27 and TRBJ2-7; 12 bases are shared with TRBD2. CDR1 and CDR2 from the germline V gene are MNHEY and SMNVEV (reference sequence). J lost 1 base, V lost 5 bases, and 3 bases had no gene match. This CDR3 is 15 amino acids long. The CDR3 nucleotides read TGTGCCAGCAGTCTGACTAGCGGGAGATCCTACGAGCAGTACTTC. Translated, it gives CASSLTSGRSYEQYF.

The J gene is TRBJ1-2, the V gene TRBV7-9, with TRBD1 as a possible D gene (5 bases). The CDR3 spans 14 residues. The V end lost 5 bases, the J end lost 4 bases, and 14 bases lay between the germline ends. CDR1 and CDR2 from the germline V gene are SEHNR and FQNEAQ (reference sequence). The CDR3 nucleotides read TGTGCCAGCAGCCCATACGACAGCCTCTATGGCTACACCTTC. Amino acid sequence: CASSPYDSLYGYTF.

J is TRBJ2-1 and V is TRBV19, with TRBD2 as a possible D gene (5 bases). Trimming removed 5 bases at V and 5 bases at J, with 13 bases between. Germline CDR1 and CDR2: LNHDA and SQIVND (reference sequence). The CDR3 is 14 amino acids. The CDR3 DNA reads as TGTGCCAGTAGTCTCGGACTCGACCACAATGAGCAGTTCTTC. This codes for CASSLGLDHNEQFF.

This chain joins TRBV13 and TRBJ1-4, with D uncertain. Germline V gives CDR1 PRHDT, CDR2 FYEKMQ (reference sequence). V was trimmed by 0 bases and J by 0 bases, leaving 8 bases between them. The CDR3 spans 16 residues. The CDR3 nucleotides are TGTGCCAGCAGCTTAGGTCCCCCCGCAACTAATGAAAAACTGTTTTTT. This codes for CASSLGPPATNEKLFF.

This chain links TRBV6-5 with TRBJ1-2; D not certain. This CDR3 is built from 13 residues. Between the trimmed V and J ends, which lost 0 bases and 8 bases, there was a span of 10 bases. The germline V gene has CDR1 MNHEY and CDR2 SVGAGI. The CDR3 is CASSYSRSYGYTF. In nucleotides, the CDR3 is TGTGCCAGCAGTTACTCTCGGAGTTACGGCTACACCTTC.

The chain employs TRBV5-8 and TRBJ2-7; D is perhaps TRBD1 or TRBD2 (6 bases each). Germline-derived CDR1 and CDR2 are SGHTS and YDEGEE. V shed 6 bases and J shed 4 bases, with 17 bases lying between them. The CDR3 has 14 residues. CDR3 protein: CASTRGGGLYEQYF. In DNA form, the CDR3 reads TGTGCCAGCACCCGAGGGGGAGGCCTTTACGAGCAGTACTTC.

The rearrangement links TRBV27 to TRBJ2-7; D gene unclear. The CDR3 is made up of 15 amino acids. CDR1 and CDR2 (germline): MNHEY, SMNVEV (reference sequence). Trimming pared 3 bases from V and 1 base from J, leaving 13 bases between. CDR3: CASSLTSANSYEQYF. As DNA, the CDR3 is TGTGCCAGCAGTTTGACCAGCGCGAATTCCTACGAGCAGTACTTC.

The chain uses TRBV6-5 and TRBJ1-2; a possible D gene is TRBD1 (6 bases). The CDR3 is made up of 13 amino acids. V was clipped by 5 bases and J by 4 bases, with 11 bases between them. Germline lookup yields CDR1 MNHEY and CDR2 SVGAGI. Here the CDR3 DNA reads TGTGCCAGCAGTCCACAGGGAGGCTATGGCTACACCTTC. It is translated as CASSPQGGYGYTF.

The J gene is TRBJ2-5, the V gene TRBV2, with no clear D. The CDR3 contains 13 residues. Deletions cut 6 bases from V and 2 bases from J, with 10 bases between. From germline, CDR1 is SNHLY and CDR2 FYNNEI. CDR3 nucleotide sequence: TGTGCCAGCAGCGATGTGGGTCAAGAGACCCAGTACTTC. It encodes CASSDVGQETQYF.

This clone occurred many times. The rearrangement links TRBV6-5 to TRBJ2-2, with a possible D match to TRBD1 (6 bases). V was trimmed by 0 bases and J by 6 bases, leaving 14 bases between them. The length of the CDR3 is 16 residues. The germline V gene encodes CDR1 MNHEY and CDR2 SVGAGI. CDR3 loop: CASSYSSIGGAGELFF. Here the CDR3 DNA reads TGTGCCAGCAGTTACTCGAGTATAGGGGGAGCCGGGGAGCTGTTTTTT.